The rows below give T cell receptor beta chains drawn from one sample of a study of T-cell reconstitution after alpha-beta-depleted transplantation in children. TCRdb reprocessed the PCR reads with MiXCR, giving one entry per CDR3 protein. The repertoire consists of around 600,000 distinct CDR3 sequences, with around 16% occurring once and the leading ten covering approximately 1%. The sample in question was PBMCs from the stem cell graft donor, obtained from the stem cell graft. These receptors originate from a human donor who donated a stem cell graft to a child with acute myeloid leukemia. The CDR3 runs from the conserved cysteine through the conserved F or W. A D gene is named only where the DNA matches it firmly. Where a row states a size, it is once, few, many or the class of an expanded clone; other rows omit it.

CASSLRAYYGYTF,TGTGCCAGCAGCCTCCGGGCCTACTATGGCTACACCTTC,TRBJ1-2,-,TRBV7-9,few
CASAQGALRETQYF,TGCGCCAGCGCACAGGGGGCGCTTCGAGAGACCCAGTACTTC,TRBJ2-5,TRBD1,TRBV5-1,-
CASSLLAGAQPQHF,TGTGCCAGCAGCTTACTGGCGGGAGCTCAGCCCCAGCATTTT,TRBJ1-5,-,TRBV11-2,-
CASSLKGVPYNEQFF,TGTGCCAGCAGCTTAAAGGGTGTCCCTTACAATGAGCAGTTCTTC,TRBJ2-1,-,TRBV7-8,many
CASSQVTGRENEQFF,TGCGCCAGCAGCCAAGTGACAGGGCGGGAAAATGAGCAGTTCTTC,TRBJ2-1,-,TRBV4-1,-
CSARATRRPPDTQYF,TGCAGTGCTAGAGCCACTAGGAGGCCCCCTGATACGCAGTATTTT,TRBJ2-3,-,TRBV20-1,many
CASSYGPGTGTRNNEQFF,TGCGCCAGCAGCTACGGTCCCGGGACAGGGACGCGCAACAATGAGCAGTTCTTC,TRBJ2-1,TRBD1,TRBV5-1,few
CATRTSGGNEQFF,TGTGCCACTCGGACTAGCGGGGGGAATGAGCAGTTCTTC,TRBJ2-1,TRBD2,TRBV15,many
CASSIPSRPSQPQHF,TGTGCCAGTAGTATCCCCTCAAGACCGAGTCAGCCCCAGCATTTT,TRBJ1-5,-,TRBV19,-
CASTLEGRNTEAFF,TGTGCCAGCACCCTAGAGGGTAGGAACACTGAAGCTTTCTTT,TRBJ1-1,-,TRBV28,few
CASSLGPSSTDTQYF,TGTGCCAGCAGTTTAGGGCCCTCTAGCACAGATACGCAGTATTTT,TRBJ2-3,-,TRBV6-5,many
CATSRPYSTDTQYF,TGTGCCACCAGCAGACCGTACTCCACAGATACGCAGTATTTT,TRBJ2-3,-,TRBV15,-
CASSLERHPSYGYTF,TGTGCCAGCAGCTTAGAGAGACACCCGTCATATGGCTACACCTTC,TRBJ1-2,-,TRBV7-2,few
CSALLAGGYNEQFF,TGCAGTGCTCTGCTAGCGGGGGGATACAATGAGCAGTTCTTC,TRBJ2-1,TRBD2,TRBV20-1,many
CSATTPQGSSYEQYF,TGCAGTGCTACTACCCCACAGGGCAGCTCCTACGAGCAGTACTTC,TRBJ2-7,-,TRBV20-1,few
CASSDEELTDTQYF,TGCGCCAGCAGCGACGAGGAGCTCACAGATACGCAGTATTTT,TRBJ2-3,-,TRBV5-1,many
CAISGSGTVYNEQFF,TGTGCCATCAGCGGTTCCGGGACGGTTTACAATGAGCAGTTCTTC,TRBJ2-1,-,TRBV10-3,few
CASSSGRPDTEAFF,TGTGCCAGCAGCTCGGGACGGCCCGACACTGAAGCTTTCTTT,TRBJ1-1,-,TRBV7-6,-
CCARDGGTGYTGELFF,TGCTGTGCTAGAGATGGTGGGACAGGGTACACCGGGGAGCTGTTTTTT,TRBJ2-2,TRBD1,TRBV20-1,-
CASRVISGANVLTF,TGTGCCAGCAGAGTGATCTCTGGGGCCAACGTCCTGACTTTC,TRBJ2-6,-,TRBV12-3/TRBV12-4,-
CSAEEGTSRYNEQFF,TGCAGTGCAGAAGAGGGGACTAGCCGCTACAATGAGCAGTTCTTC,TRBJ2-1,TRBD2,TRBV20-1,few
CSARPPGRHTEAFF,TGCAGTGCCAGACCTCCGGGAAGGCACACTGAAGCTTTCTTT,TRBJ1-1,-,TRBV20-1,-
CASSQSGSTEAFF,TGTGCCAGCAGCCAATCAGGATCCACTGAAGCTTTCTTT,TRBJ1-1,-,TRBV7-9,-
CSVPGTRNYNEQFF,TGCAGCGTGCCCGGGACACGAAACTACAATGAGCAGTTCTTC,TRBJ2-1,-,TRBV29-1,many
CSLTGGYNEQFF,TGCAGTCTGACAGGGGGTTACAATGAGCAGTTCTTC,TRBJ2-1,TRBD1,TRBV29-1,many
CSVVEVNTEAFF,TGCAGCGTTGTAGAAGTGAACACTGAAGCTTTCTTT,TRBJ1-1,-,TRBV29-1,many
CASSVGYQETQYF,TGTGCCAGCAGTGTTGGATATCAAGAGACCCAGTACTTC,TRBJ2-5,-,TRBV25-1,many
CASSLPNSYEQYF,TGCGCCAGCAGCTTGCCGAACAGCTACGAGCAGTACTTC,TRBJ2-7,-,TRBV5-1,many
CSANHGTSGGTTQYF,TGCAGTGCTAACCACGGGACTAGCGGGGGCACTACGCAGTATTTT,TRBJ2-3,TRBD2,TRBV20-1,many
CSASENGGVYNEQFF,TGCAGTGCTAGTGAAAACGGGGGAGTCTACAATGAGCAGTTCTTC,TRBJ2-1,-,TRBV20-1,few
CASSPGTGLQETQYF,TGTGCCAGCAGCCCCGGGACAGGGTTGCAAGAGACCCAGTACTTC,TRBJ2-5,TRBD1,TRBV7-7,-
CATSRSGGYQETQYF,TGTGCCACCAGCAGATCGGGGGGCTACCAAGAGACCCAGTACTTC,TRBJ2-5,-,TRBV15,few
CSTGRGTEAFF,TGCAGCACAGGGAGAGGCACTGAAGCTTTCTTT,TRBJ1-1,-,TRBV29-1,-
CASSLSWSLREDTQYF,TGTGCCAGCAGTTTATCGTGGTCTCTCCGGGAAGATACGCAGTATTTT,TRBJ2-3,-,TRBV27,many
CASSQDGAAQETQYF,TGTGCCAGCAGCCAAGATGGGGCAGCGCAAGAGACCCAGTACTTC,TRBJ2-5,-,TRBV4-2,many
CASSRLSGTGGDQPQHF,TGTGCCAGCAGCCGACTTTCCGGGACAGGGGGCGATCAGCCCCAGCATTTT,TRBJ1-5,TRBD1,TRBV11-2,once
CASSLVADEKLFF,TGTGCCAGCAGTTTAGTCGCCGATGAAAAACTGTTTTTT,TRBJ1-4,-,TRBV12-3/TRBV12-4,-
CASSLVPGLIETQYF,TGTGCCAGCAGCCTCGTACCCGGTCTTATAGAGACCCAGTACTTC,TRBJ2-5,-,TRBV7-2,-
CASSPGVPDTQYF,TGTGCCAGCAGCCCTGGGGTCCCAGATACGCAGTATTTT,TRBJ2-3,-,TRBV12-3/TRBV12-4,many
CASSPRHRGERSTEAFF,TGTGCCAGCAGTCCTAGGCACAGGGGGGAACGGAGCACTGAAGCTTTCTTT,TRBJ1-1,-,TRBV21-1,once
CACGASGYNEQFF,TGTGCCTGTGGGGCTAGCGGTTACAATGAGCAGTTCTTC,TRBJ2-1,TRBD2,TRBV2,few
CASKLSVGDEQFF,TGTGCCAGCAAACTTAGCGTTGGGGATGAGCAGTTCTTC,TRBJ2-1,-,TRBV11-1,few